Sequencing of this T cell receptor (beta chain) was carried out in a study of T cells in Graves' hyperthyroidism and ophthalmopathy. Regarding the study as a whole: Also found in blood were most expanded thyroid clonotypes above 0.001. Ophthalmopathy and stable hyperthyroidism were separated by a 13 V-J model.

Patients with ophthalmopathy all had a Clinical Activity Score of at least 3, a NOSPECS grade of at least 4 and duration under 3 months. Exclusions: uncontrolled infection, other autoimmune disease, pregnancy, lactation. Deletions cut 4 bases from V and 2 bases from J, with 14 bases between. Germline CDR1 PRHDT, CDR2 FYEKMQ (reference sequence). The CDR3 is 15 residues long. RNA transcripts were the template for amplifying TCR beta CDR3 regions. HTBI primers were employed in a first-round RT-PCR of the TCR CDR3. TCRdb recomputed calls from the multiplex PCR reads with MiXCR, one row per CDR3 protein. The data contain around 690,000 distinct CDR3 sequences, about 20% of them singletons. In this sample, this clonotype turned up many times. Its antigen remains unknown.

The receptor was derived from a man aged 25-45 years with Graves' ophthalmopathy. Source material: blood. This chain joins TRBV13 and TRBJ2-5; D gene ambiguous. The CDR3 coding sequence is TGTGCCAGCAGCTCAGAGGTAACAGCTCAAGAGACCCAGTACTTC. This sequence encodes CASSSEVTAQETQYF.